The 3 T cell receptor beta chains in this list originate from one sample, sequenced in a study of post-analysis software for immune sequencing data. Study-level points and caveats: TRBV5-6, TRBV5-1 and TRBV20-1 belonged to a set of five TRBV segments that were more frequent in patients than controls.

The antigens these receptors bind are not known. Carried by the TCR beta cDNA libraries were unique molecular identifiers. TCRdb ran MiXCR on the PCR reads and lists one entry per CDR3 protein. Seen here are 550,000 to 700,000 distinct CDR3 sequences, about 40% observed once, and the top ten hold around 1.7%. Sequenced sample: blood. These receptors were collected from a girl under 18 with multiple sclerosis.

The chain links TRBV5-1 to TRBJ2-3, with no clear D. Germline values: CDR1 SGHRS, CDR2 YFSETQ. CDR3 length equals 11 residues. Between the trimmed V and J ends, which lost 7 bases and 2 bases, there was a span of 5 bases. The CDR3 is CASQYTDTQYF. The CDR3 nucleotides read TGCGCCAGCCAGTACACAGATACGCAGTATTTT.

This chain connects TRBV6-5 to TRBJ1-3, with TRBD1 identical over 11 bases. Germline V lookup: CDR1 MNHEY, CDR2 SVGAGI. The CDR3 has 17 amino acids. The ends lost 0 bases at V and 2 bases at J; junction bases unmatched: 3. CDR3 coding DNA: TGTGCCAGCAGTTACTCGGACAGGGGGCTGGCTGGAAACACCATATATTTT. Protein product: CASSYSDRGLAGNTIYF.

CDR3 DNA: TGCAGCGTCGGGGACGACGGACTCTACGAGCAGTACTTC. This gives the protein CSVGDDGLYEQYF. The chain couples TRBV29-1 to TRBJ2-4; D assignment may be TRBD1 or TRBD2 (5 bases each). The closer fit of TRBJ2-7 to the DNA end suggests the J call may be wrong. Germline V gives CDR1 SQVTM, CDR2 ANQGSEA. This CDR3 has 13 amino acids.